This T cell receptor beta chain was obtained from a study of T cell changes during pregnancy in multiple sclerosis. The germline V and J ends were trimmed by 0 bases and 4 bases, with 9 bases remaining between them. This CDR3 spans 15 amino acids. CDR1 and CDR2 from the germline V gene are MNHNS and SASEGT. The repertoire was sequenced with immunoSEQ multiplex PCR; TCRdb's copy has only in-frame clones and lacks some. The sample includes 40,000 to 50,000 clones, approximately 81% of them seen just once. Specimen: CD4+ T cells from peripheral blood mononuclear cells, collected before pregnancy. The receptor was derived from a female donor with multiple sclerosis, enrolled in a pregnancy study. J is TRBJ1-4 and V is TRBV6-1; no firm D call. The CDR3 nucleotides read TGTGCCAGCAGTGAAGCTTGGCCAGATAATGAAAAACTGTTTTTT. Translating gives CASSEAWPDNEKLFF.